The 20 T cell receptor beta chains in this list originate from one sample, sequenced in a study of lymphopenia after photon versus proton radiotherapy. Using immunoSEQ multiplex PCR, the repertoire was profiled, and TCRdb retains in-frame clones only, with some absent. The table has roughly 18,000 clones, roughly 81% seen once; the top ten hold 2.9%. The sample consisted of peripheral blood, taken from a patient treated with photon-based radiotherapy. The receptors derive from a woman in her fifties or sixties with pancreatic cancer.

This clone was picked up a small number of times. The V and J genes are TRBV28 and TRBJ1-5, with D possibly being TRBD1 (6 bases). The germline V gene encodes CDR1 MDHEN and CDR2 SYDVKM. The CDR3 consists of 12 residues. CDR3 sequence reads: CAPQGSNQPQHF. For the CDR3, the DNA is TGTGCTCCTCAGGGGAGCAATCAGCCCCAGCATTTT.

The chain links TRBV5-1 to TRBJ2-7; the match to TRBD1 covers 9 bases. V lost 3 bases, J lost 5 bases, and 6 bases stayed unmatched. The CDR3 is 14 residues long. Germline CDR1 SGHRS, CDR2 YFSETQ. Written as DNA, the CDR3 is TGCGCCAGCAGCTCCGGGACAGGGATAAACGAGCAGTACTTC. It translates to CASSSGTGINEQYF.

The gene calls are TRBV7-3 and TRBJ2-1; 10 bases fit TRBD2. CDR1 is SGHTA and CDR2 is FQGTGA in the germline V gene. The CDR3 is made up of 14 amino acids. With 5 bases clipped from V and 7 bases from J, the junction kept 5 bases outside the gene matches. Here the CDR3 DNA reads TGTGCCAGCAGCCGGACTAGCGGCGGGAATGAGCAGTTCTTC. Its protein is CASSRTSGGNEQFF. Based on the CDR3 plus reference TRBV7-3 and TRBJ2-1, the full variable domain is GAGVSQTPSNKVTEKGKYVELRCDPISGHTALYWYRQSLGQGPEFLIYFQGTGAADDSGLPNDRFFAVRPEGSVSTLKIQRTERGDSAVYLCASSRTSGGNEQFFGPGTRLTVL.

The chain joins TRBV7-9 to TRBJ2-5; the D gene is possibly TRBD1 (6 bases). The CDR3 consists of 15 residues. The ends were cut back, 5 bases at V and 5 bases at J, with 18 bases in the middle. Germline V CDR1 and CDR2: SEHNR, FQNEAQ (reference sequence). CDR3 residues: CASSLLADRRETQYF. The CDR3 DNA is TGTGCCAGCAGCCTCCTGGCCGACAGGAGGGAGACCCAGTACTTC.

The chain has TRBV30 and TRBJ2-7; TRBD1 matches 9 bases. In germline, CDR1 is GTSNPN, CDR2 SVGIG (reference sequence). The CDR3 length is 15 residues. Trimming at V came to 1 base and at J to 1 base, leaving 5 bases not matched to a gene. CDR3 in amino acids: CAWSAGTGWSYEQYF. CDR3 nucleotide sequence: TGTGCCTGGAGTGCCGGGACAGGGTGGTCCTACGAGCAGTACTTC.

A single count supports this clone. This chain uses TRBV5-6 with TRBJ1-6; the D gene is possibly TRBD1 (5 bases). CDR1 and CDR2 from the germline V gene are SGHDT and YYEEEE. The CDR3 contains 15 residues. Deletions cut 4 bases from V and 6 bases from J, with 14 bases between. Here the CDR3 DNA reads TGTGCCAGCAGCCCGCAGGGACTCCCTAATTCACCCCTCCACTTT. This sequence encodes CASSPQGLPNSPLHF.

V and J are TRBV28 and TRBJ1-2; D gene unclear. Germline assignment: CDR1 MDHEN and CDR2 SYDVKM. The CDR3 contains 10 residues. The germline V and J ends were trimmed by 8 bases and 4 bases, with 5 bases remaining between them. CDR3 amino acids: CASSLYGYTF. CDR3 in DNA: TGTGCCAGCTCCCTCTATGGCTACACCTTC.

The chain has TRBV2 and TRBJ2-3, with TRBD2 matching 12 bases. The length of the CDR3 is 17 residues. In germline, CDR1 is SNHLY, CDR2 FYNNEI. V lost 3 bases and J lost 0; bases outside the gene matches: 4. The chain's CDR3 is CASSELAGGSSTDTQYF. Written as DNA, the CDR3 is TGTGCCAGCAGTGAGCTAGCGGGAGGGTCTAGCACAGATACGCAGTATTTT.

The rearrangement links TRBV27 to TRBJ1-1; no firm D call. The CDR3 consists of 13 residues. Trimming removed 2 bases at V and 7 bases at J, with 11 bases between. Germline lookup yields CDR1 MNHEY and CDR2 SMNVEV (reference sequence). DNA of the CDR3: TGTGCCAGCAGTTTAGCCTCGTTGGGTGAAGCTTTCTTT. Translation gives CASSLASLGEAFF.

The rearrangement joins TRBV25-1 to TRBJ2-3; D possibly corresponds to TRBD2 (6 bases). This CDR3 region has 15 residues. Germline lookup yields CDR1 MGHDK and CDR2 SYGVNS. The V end was cut by 5 bases, the J end by 0 bases, with 12 bases between. The CDR3 nucleotides are TGTGCCAGCAGTTCGGGGGTTCTTAGCACAGATACGCAGTATTTT. Amino acid sequence: CASSSGVLSTDTQYF. Based on the CDR3 plus reference TRBV25-1 and TRBJ2-3, the full variable domain is EADIYQTPRYLVIGTGKKITLECSQTMGHDKMYWYQQDPGMELHLIHYSYGVNSTEKGDLSSESTVSRIRTEHFPLTLESARPSHTSQYLCASSSGVLSTDTQYFGPGTRLTVL.

Notes on this clone: One end of the junction is discordant with germline, which a read error may explain. Other DNA sequences in this sample translate to the same CDR3. The chain recombines TRBV10-3 with TRBJ1-1; 8 bases fit TRBD1. Germline V gene sequence: CDR1 ENHRY, CDR2 SYGVKD. The CDR3 sequence is 14 residues long. The chain's CDR3 is CAISDRGANTEAFF. CDR3 coding DNA: TGTGCTATCAGTGACAGGGGCGCGAACACTGAAGCTTTCTTT.

This chain joins TRBV4-1 and TRBJ2-1, with no clear D. The CDR3 is made up of 13 amino acids. CDR1 is MGHRA and CDR2 is YSYEKL in the germline V gene. The V and J ends lost 1 base and 9 bases respectively, with 10 bases between them. CDR3 DNA sequence: TGCGCCAGCAGCCAAGGTTTGGCTGGTGAGCAGTTCTTC. Translating gives CASSQGLAGEQFF.

The V and J genes are TRBV15 and TRBJ2-3; 14 bases are a match to TRBD2. V lost 5 bases and J lost 4; bases outside the gene matches: 5. This CDR3 has 16 residues. CDR1 is LNHNV and CDR2 is YYDKDF in the germline V gene (reference sequence). The CDR3 bases are TGTGCCACCAGCGGAAGACTAGCGGGAGGGGCAGATACGCAGTATTTT. This gives the protein CATSGRLAGGADTQYF. Variable domain in full (rest from reference TRBV15 and TRBJ2-3): DAMVIQNPRYQVTQFGKPVTLSCSQTLNHNVMYWYQQKSSQAPKLLFHYYDKDFNNEADTPDNFQSRRPNTSFCFLDIRSPGLGDTAMYLCATSGRLAGGADTQYFGPGTRLTVL.

A single count supports this clone. This chain uses TRBV7-9 with TRBJ2-7, with D possibly matching TRBD2 (6 bases). Per the germline V gene, CDR1 is SEHNR and CDR2 is FQNEAQ (reference sequence). The CDR3 length is 13 residues. Trimming stripped 6 bases from V and 4 bases from J, with 13 bases between. For the CDR3, the DNA is TGTGCCAGCAGGTCCGGGACTTCATACGAGCAGTACTTC. This translates into CASRSGTSYEQYF.

J is TRBJ2-1 and V is TRBV28, with 8 bases matching TRBD2. V gave up 4 bases and J gave up 6 bases; unmatched junction bases: 8. CDR1 MDHEN and CDR2 SYDVKM come from the germline V gene. This CDR3 is built from 15 residues. CDR3 nucleotides: TGTGCCAGCAGTTCCTTTAGCGGGACCAGCAATGAGCAGTTCTTC. It is translated as CASSSFSGTSNEQFF.

The gene calls are TRBV6-4 and TRBJ2-1, with TRBD2 identical over 8 bases. V dropped 2 bases and J dropped 6; count of bases not matched to a gene: 0. The germline gives CDR1 MRHNA, CDR2 SNTAGT. The CDR3 loop spans 13 amino acids. This CDR3 reads CASSDGTSNEQFF. The CDR3 region has the DNA TGTGCCAGCAGTGACGGGACTAGCAATGAGCAGTTCTTC.

The rearrangement uses TRBV15 and TRBJ1-5, with a tentative D call TRBD1 (6 bases). The CDR3 extends over 15 amino acids. CDR1 and CDR2 from the germline V gene are LNHNV and YYDKDF (reference sequence). Trimming shortened V by 0 bases and J by 6 bases, and 12 bases separated the two germline ends. CDR3 protein: CATSRDTGGLQPQHF. Written as DNA, the CDR3 is TGTGCCACCAGCAGAGATACGGGGGGCCTTCAGCCCCAGCATTTT.

V is TRBV27 and J is TRBJ2-7, with a possible D match to TRBD1 (7 bases). The CDR3 length is 16 residues. The V gene lost 5 bases and the J gene lost 1 base, with 18 bases spanning the gap. The germline gives CDR1 MNHEY, CDR2 SMNVEV (reference sequence). CDR3 in amino acids: CASSPRTGGGSYEQYF. Written as DNA, the CDR3 is TGTGCCAGCAGTCCCCGGACAGGTGGGGGGTCCTACGAGCAGTACTTC.

The CDR3 loop reads CATTRLGGSSDTQYF. Written as DNA, the CDR3 is TGTGCCACCACTAGACTTGGCGGGAGTTCAGATACGCAGTATTTT. The genes are TRBV7-2 and TRBJ2-3, with TRBD2 identical over 7 bases. Germline V gives CDR1 SGHTA, CDR2 FQGNSA. Germline trimming cut 10 bases from V and 4 bases from J; bases unmatched to any gene: 14. The CDR3 has 15 amino acids.

CDR3 loop: CASGVHTSGNTIYF. The CDR3 bases are TGTGCCAGCGGGGTTCATACCTCTGGAAACACCATATATTTT. The J gene is TRBJ1-3, the V gene TRBV2; D ambiguous. V was cut by 8 bases and J by 0 bases, with 11 bases left in between. CDR1 is SNHLY, CDR2 FYNNEI, per germline. The CDR3 covers 14 residues.